The rows below give T cell receptor beta chains drawn from one sample of a study of PD-1 blockade in classical Hodgkin lymphoma. Sequenced by immunoSEQ multiplex PCR; TCRdb stores in-frame clones only, minus some. This table holds roughly 14,000 clones, less than 80% found once. The source material was peripheral blood mononuclear cells (PBMCs), sampled at baseline. Receptor source: a human donor with classical Hodgkin lymphoma. Both conserved end residues are part of each CDR3. A D gene is named only where the DNA matches it firmly. Size tells how often a clone was seen (once, few, many) or the class of an expanded clone, and some rows leave it out.

v_gene: TRBV6-1; d_gene: .; len: 11; abundance: .; j_gene: TRBJ2-1; CDR3aa: CASSEVVEQFF; CDR3nt: TGTGCCAGCAGTGAAGTGGTTGAGCAGTTCTTC
v_gene: TRBV9; d_gene: .; len: 14; abundance: .; j_gene: TRBJ1-1; CDR3aa: CASSVSGMNTEAFF; CDR3nt: TGTGCCAGCAGCGTATCAGGGATGAACACTGAAGCTTTCTTT
v_gene: TRBV18; d_gene: TRBD1; len: 18; abundance: .; j_gene: TRBJ2-7; CDR3aa: CASSPPGTGGIKSYEQYF; CDR3nt: TGTGCCAGCTCACCGCCCGGGACAGGGGGAATAAAAAGCTACGAGCAGTACTTC
v_gene: TRBV15; d_gene: TRBD2; len: 16; abundance: .; j_gene: TRBJ2-7; CDR3aa: CATSRDPLAGEREQYF; CDR3nt: TGTGCCACCAGCAGAGATCCCTTAGCGGGAGAGCGGGAGCAGTACTTC
v_gene: TRBV6-6; d_gene: .; len: 14; abundance: few; j_gene: TRBJ1-1; CDR3aa: CASSPGFLNTEAFF; CDR3nt: TGTGCCAGCAGCCCAGGGTTCCTGAACACTGAAGCTTTCTTT
v_gene: TRBV4-1; d_gene: .; len: 15; abundance: .; j_gene: TRBJ1-4; CDR3aa: CASSQDAGADEKLFF; CDR3nt: TGCGCCAGCAGCCAAGATGCCGGCGCTGATGAAAAACTGTTTTTT
v_gene: TRBV11-1; d_gene: .; len: 16; abundance: once; j_gene: TRBJ1-3; CDR3aa: CASSLANTYSGNTIYF; CDR3nt: TGTGCCAGCAGCTTAGCGAACACCTACTCTGGAAACACCATATATTTT
v_gene: TRBV4-1; d_gene: .; len: 17; abundance: few; j_gene: TRBJ1-6; CDR3aa: CASSPSPGLRGGSPLHF; CDR3nt: TGCGCCAGCAGCCCCTCTCCGGGCCTTAGGGGCGGTTCACCCCTCCACTTT
v_gene: TRBV19; d_gene: .; len: 13; abundance: .; j_gene: TRBJ1-5; CDR3aa: CASSISSNQPQHF; CDR3nt: TGTGCCAGTAGTATTTCCAGCAATCAGCCCCAGCATTTT
v_gene: TRBV9; d_gene: .; len: 19; abundance: once; j_gene: TRBJ2-3; CDR3aa: CASSYNTREGGGATDTQYF; CDR3nt: TGTGCCAGCAGCTACAACACGAGGGAAGGGGGGGGTGCCACAGATACGCAGTATTTT
v_gene: TRBV9; d_gene: .; len: 13; abundance: .; j_gene: TRBJ2-5; CDR3aa: CASSVQEGETQYF; CDR3nt: TGTGCCAGCAGCGTACAGGAGGGGGAGACCCAGTACTTC
v_gene: TRBV27; d_gene: .; len: 14; abundance: .; j_gene: TRBJ2-3; CDR3aa: CASKLAVLTDTQYF; CDR3nt: TGTGCCAGCAAATTAGCGGTACTGACAGATACGCAGTATTTT
v_gene: TRBV7-8; d_gene: TRBD2; len: 16; abundance: medium-sized; j_gene: TRBJ2-7; CDR3aa: CASSSRTSGPHWEQYF; CDR3nt: TGTGCCAGCAGCTCCCGGACTAGCGGGCCCCACTGGGAGCAGTACTTC
v_gene: TRBV11-3; d_gene: .; len: 13; abundance: .; j_gene: TRBJ2-3; CDR3aa: CASSLDATDTQYF; CDR3nt: TGTGCCAGCAGCTTAGATGCGACAGATACGCAGTATTTT
v_gene: TRBV28; d_gene: .; len: 14; abundance: .; j_gene: TRBJ1-4; CDR3aa: CASSVAGRNEKLFF; CDR3nt: TGTGCCAGCAGTGTCGCAGGGCGTAATGAAAAACTGTTTTTT
v_gene: TRBV19; d_gene: TRBD1; len: 15; abundance: .; j_gene: TRBJ2-7; CDR3aa: CASSMKGQANYEQYF; CDR3nt: TGTGCCAGTAGTATGAAGGGACAGGCCAACTACGAGCAGTACTTC
v_gene: TRBV7-3; d_gene: .; len: 16; abundance: .; j_gene: TRBJ2-2; CDR3aa: CASSYPGGSNTGELFF; CDR3nt: TGTGCCAGCAGCTATCCTGGCGGGTCGAACACCGGGGAGCTGTTTTTT
v_gene: TRBV5-1; d_gene: .; len: 13; abundance: .; j_gene: TRBJ2-1; CDR3aa: CASSLQSYNEQFF; CDR3nt: TGCGCCAGCAGCTTACAGAGCTACAATGAGCAGTTCTTC